The sequence of this T cell receptor beta chain was determined in a study of OX40 agonist ivuxolimab in advanced cancers. Study in general: Males comprised approximately 81% of the group, whose mean age was approximately 62 years (range 23 to 79).

Worth noting for this clone: The antigen remains undetermined.

J was trimmed by 8 bases and V by 5 bases; bases with no gene match: 3. The CDR3 has 13 amino acids. The germline V gene encodes CDR1 MNHEY and CDR2 SVGAGI. Profiling relied on immunoSEQ multiplex PCR, and the TCRdb table lists in-frame clones only, not all of them. Among around 57,000 clones, 92% were seen once, and the ten largest hold 20% to 30%. Sampling times: baseline, cycle 4 day 1, cycle 7 day 1. Study results and caveats: Some patients who did not respond also had low normalized T-cell clonal expansion.

This clonotype was sampled from an adult with an advanced solid tumor such as melanoma, head and neck, liver or kidney cancer. The gene calls are TRBV6-5 and TRBJ2-1; 10 nucleotides align to TRBD2. The sample here was CD4+ or CD8+ T cells sorted from blood, taken in a trial of the OX40 agonist ivuxolimab. The CDR3 protein is CASSPSGSHEQFF. The CDR3 DNA sequence: TGTGCCAGCAGTCCTAGCGGGAGCCATGAGCAGTTCTTC.